Only a few counts were recorded for the clone carrying this TCR beta chain. The antigen remains unidentified. The sample originates from a study of cytomegalovirus exposure and HLA in healthy donors. The study's findings and limits: According to the study, about 180 TCR beta chains were cytomegalovirus-associated. In a later analysis, most CMV-associated TCR beta chains appeared HLA-restricted. Reportedly, diagnosis of cytomegalovirus status by the classifier showed high specificity and sensitivity. The authors later linked a missense DCLRE1C variant to TCR beta V- and J-gene trimming.

The PCR was carried out with 60 Vbeta primers and 13 Jbeta primers. Measured with immunoSEQ multiplex PCR; TCRdb has only the in-frame clones, and not every one. Of around 100,000 clones detected, 55% to 75% appear once; the ten largest clones hold about 9%. This clonotype was sampled from a man aged 25 to 40 in good health and CMV-seropositive. Source material: PBMCs.

CDR3 nucleotide sequence: TGCGCCAGCTTGCTCCCCCCTCGACAGGGGGCGACCTACGAGCAGTACTTC. Residues: CASLLPPRQGATYEQYF. The rearrangement uses TRBV23-1 and TRBJ2-7, with TRBD1 identical over 10 bases. TRBV23-1 is assigned to the ORF class and has an uncertain function. V was pared by 8 bases and J by 2 bases, with 15 bases of the junction left unmatched. The CDR3 extends over 17 amino acids.